One sample yielded the 5 T cell receptor beta chains listed below, sequenced in a study of patients and donors after allogeneic stem cell transplantation. MiXCR was run by TCRdb on the RT-PCR reads, yielding one entry per CDR3 protein. Altogether roughly 940,000 distinct CDR3 sequences are present, about a sixth being singletons, with the ten largest covering 5.5% to 6.5%. The sample taken for sequencing was blood, either unsorted or a sorted T cell fraction (not recorded which). Receptors were obtained from a human donor who was either an allogeneic HSCT recipient or a stem cell or donor lymphocyte infusion donor (not recorded which). It is not recorded whose cells these are; they may come from a transplant donor.

This chain connects TRBV5-1 to TRBJ2-7; D unresolved. V was shortened by 0 bases and J by 2 bases, with 9 bases between the two germline ends. The CDR3 runs to 14 residues. Per the germline V gene, CDR1 is SGHRS and CDR2 is YFSETQ. The CDR3: CASSLDGNPYEQYF. The CDR3 nucleotides read TGCGCCAGCAGCTTGGATGGGAACCCCTACGAGCAGTACTTC. The whole variable domain, remainder taken from reference TRBV5-1 and TRBJ2-7, is KAGVTQTPRYLIKTRGQQVTLSCSPISGHRSVSWYQQTPGQGLQFLFEYFSETQRNKGNFPGRFSGRQFSNSRSEMNVSTLELGDSALYLCASSLDGNPYEQYFGPGTRLTVT.

In this sample, this clonotype turned up a few times. The chain combines TRBV20-1 with TRBJ2-7; TRBD2 aligns across 7 bases. The CDR3 extends over 11 amino acids. With V trimmed by 8 bases and J by 6 bases, 7 bases remained unmatched. The germline V gene encodes CDR1 DFQATT and CDR2 SNEGSKA (reference sequence). The CDR3 coding sequence is TGCAGTTCCCGGGACTACACCGAGCAGTACTTC. It specifies CSSRDYTEQYF.

This chain joins TRBV5-1 and TRBJ1-2, with 8 positions matching TRBD1. The germline CDR1 and CDR2 sequences are SGHRS and YFSETQ. Germline trimming cut 4 bases from V and 2 bases from J; bases unmatched to any gene: 13. There are 17 residues in the CDR3. This CDR3 is CASSARGRDRLNYGYTF. Here the CDR3 DNA reads TGCGCCAGCAGCGCCCGGGGCCGGGACAGGTTGAACTATGGCTACACCTTC.

CDR3 amino acids: CAWSENISPYNEQFF. The CDR3 DNA sequence: TGTGCCTGGAGTGAAAACATCTCACCTTACAATGAGCAGTTCTTC. The V and J genes are TRBV30 and TRBJ2-1; D ambiguous. Germline CDR1 reads GTSNPN; CDR2 reads SVGIG (reference sequence). This CDR3 region has 15 residues. With 1 base removed from V and 4 bases from J, the gap between germline ends came to 14 bases.

This clonotype has more than one count but fewer than ten. The J gene is TRBJ2-1, the V gene TRBV12-3 or TRBV12-4, with unresolved D. V lost 8 bases and J 8 bases, leaving 10 bases between the germline ends. This CDR3 is built from 11 residues. In DNA, the CDR3 is TGTGCCAGCGGAGTAATGGATGAGCAGTTCTTC. Its protein is CASGVMDEQFF.